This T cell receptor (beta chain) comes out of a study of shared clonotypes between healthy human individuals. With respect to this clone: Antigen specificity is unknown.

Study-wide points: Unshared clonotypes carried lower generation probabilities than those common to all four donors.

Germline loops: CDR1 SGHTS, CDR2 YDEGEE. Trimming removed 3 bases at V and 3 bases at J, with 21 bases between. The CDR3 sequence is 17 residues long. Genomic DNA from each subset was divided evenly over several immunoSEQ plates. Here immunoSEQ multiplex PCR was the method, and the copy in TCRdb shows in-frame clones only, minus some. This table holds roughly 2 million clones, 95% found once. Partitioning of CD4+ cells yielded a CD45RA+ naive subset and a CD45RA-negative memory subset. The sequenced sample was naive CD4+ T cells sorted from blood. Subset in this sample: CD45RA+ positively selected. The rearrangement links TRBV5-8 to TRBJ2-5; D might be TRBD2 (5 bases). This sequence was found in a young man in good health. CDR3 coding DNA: TGTGCCAGCAGCTCCGCTGTAGCGATTTTCATGAAAGAGACCCAGTACTTC. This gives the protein CASSSAVAIFMKETQYF.